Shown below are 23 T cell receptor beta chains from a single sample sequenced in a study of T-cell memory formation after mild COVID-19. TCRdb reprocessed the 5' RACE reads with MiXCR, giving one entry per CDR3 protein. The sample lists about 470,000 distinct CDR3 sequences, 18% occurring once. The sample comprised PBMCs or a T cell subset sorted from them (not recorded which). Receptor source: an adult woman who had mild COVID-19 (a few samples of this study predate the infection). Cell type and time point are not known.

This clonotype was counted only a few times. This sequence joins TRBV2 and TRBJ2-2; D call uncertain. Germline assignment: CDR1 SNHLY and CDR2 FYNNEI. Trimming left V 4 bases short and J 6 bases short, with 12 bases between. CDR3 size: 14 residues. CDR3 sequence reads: CASSGPTPPGELFF. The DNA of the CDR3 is TGTGCCAGCAGTGGGCCGACACCCCCCGGGGAGCTGTTTTTT.

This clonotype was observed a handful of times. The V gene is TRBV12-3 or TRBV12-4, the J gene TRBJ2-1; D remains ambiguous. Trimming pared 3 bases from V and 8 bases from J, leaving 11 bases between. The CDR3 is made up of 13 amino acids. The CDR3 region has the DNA TGTGCCAGCAGTTTTTTCGTGGGATATGAGCAGTTCTTC. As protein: CASSFFVGYEQFF.

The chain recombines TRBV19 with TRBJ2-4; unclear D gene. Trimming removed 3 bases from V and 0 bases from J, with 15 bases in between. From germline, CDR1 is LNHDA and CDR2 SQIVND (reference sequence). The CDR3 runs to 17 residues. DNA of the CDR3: TGTGCCAGTAGTATCCCTGTCGGCGCTGTAGCCAAAAACATTCAGTACTTC. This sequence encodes CASSIPVGAVAKNIQYF.

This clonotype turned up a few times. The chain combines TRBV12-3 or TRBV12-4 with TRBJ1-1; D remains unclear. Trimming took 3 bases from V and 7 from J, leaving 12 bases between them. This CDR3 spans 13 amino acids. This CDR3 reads CASSFGLPYEAFF. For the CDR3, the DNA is TGTGCCAGCAGTTTCGGGCTACCTTATGAAGCTTTCTTT.

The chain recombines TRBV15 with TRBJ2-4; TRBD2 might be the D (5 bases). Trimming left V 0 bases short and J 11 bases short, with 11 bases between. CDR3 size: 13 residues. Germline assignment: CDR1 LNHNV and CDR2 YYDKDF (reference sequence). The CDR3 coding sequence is TGTGCCACCAGCAGAGACCGGGGTGACCTTCAGTACTTC. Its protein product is CATSRDRGDLQYF.

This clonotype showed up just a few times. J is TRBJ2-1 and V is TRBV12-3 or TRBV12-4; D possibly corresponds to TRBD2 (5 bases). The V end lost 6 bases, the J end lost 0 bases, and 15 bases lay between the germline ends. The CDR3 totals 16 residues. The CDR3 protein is CASRASTRSSYNEQFF. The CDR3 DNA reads TGTGCCAGCAGAGCTAGCACCCGGAGCTCCTACAATGAGCAGTTCTTC.

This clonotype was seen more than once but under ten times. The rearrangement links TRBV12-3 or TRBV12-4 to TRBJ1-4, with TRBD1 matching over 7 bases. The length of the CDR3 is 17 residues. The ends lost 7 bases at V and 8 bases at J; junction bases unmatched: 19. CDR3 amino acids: CASIRGTASSWAEKLFF. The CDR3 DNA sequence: TGTGCCAGCATCAGAGGGACAGCTTCCTCTTGGGCGGAAAAACTGTTTTTT.

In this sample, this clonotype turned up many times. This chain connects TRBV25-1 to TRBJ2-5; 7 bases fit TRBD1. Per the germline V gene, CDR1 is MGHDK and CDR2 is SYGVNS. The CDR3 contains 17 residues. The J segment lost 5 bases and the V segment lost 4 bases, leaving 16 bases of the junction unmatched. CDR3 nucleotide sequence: TGTGCCAGCAGTGGGTCATGGGGCCACAGGGGAACGGAGACCCAGTACTTC. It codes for CASSGSWGHRGTETQYF.

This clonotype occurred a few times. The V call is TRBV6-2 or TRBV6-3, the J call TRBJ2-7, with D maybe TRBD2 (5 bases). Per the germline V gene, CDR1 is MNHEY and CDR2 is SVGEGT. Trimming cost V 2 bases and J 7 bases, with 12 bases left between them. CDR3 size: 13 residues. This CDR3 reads CASSYGEGREQYF. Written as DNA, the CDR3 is TGTGCCAGCAGTTACGGAGAGGGTAGGGAGCAGTACTTC.

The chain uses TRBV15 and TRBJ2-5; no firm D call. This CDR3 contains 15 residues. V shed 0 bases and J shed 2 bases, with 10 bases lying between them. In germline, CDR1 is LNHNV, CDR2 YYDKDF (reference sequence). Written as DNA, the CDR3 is TGTGCCACCAGCAGAGAACTCGAGAGGCAAGAGACCCAGTACTTC. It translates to CATSRELERQETQYF.

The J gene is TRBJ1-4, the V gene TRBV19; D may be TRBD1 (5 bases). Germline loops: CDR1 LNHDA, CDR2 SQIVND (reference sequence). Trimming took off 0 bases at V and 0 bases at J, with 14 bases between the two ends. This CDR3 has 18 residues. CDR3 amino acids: CASSIEQVVFATNEKLFF. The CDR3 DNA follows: TGTGCCAGTAGTATAGAACAGGTAGTCTTTGCAACTAATGAAAAACTGTTTTTT.

The chain's CDR3 is CASSYRRRQGVGEQYF. For the CDR3, the DNA is TGTGCCAGCAGTTACCGGCGGAGACAGGGGGTTGGGGAGCAGTACTTC. The V and J genes are TRBV6-6 and TRBJ2-7; 9 bases are a match to TRBD1. The CDR3 has 16 amino acids. V gave up 2 bases and J gave up 7 bases; unmatched junction bases: 12. Germline values: CDR1 MNHNY, CDR2 SVGAGI (reference sequence).

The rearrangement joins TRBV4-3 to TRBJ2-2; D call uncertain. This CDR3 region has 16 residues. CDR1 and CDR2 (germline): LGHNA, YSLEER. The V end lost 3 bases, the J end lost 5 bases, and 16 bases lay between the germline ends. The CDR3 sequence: CASSHSTHERTGELFF. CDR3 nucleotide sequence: TGCGCCAGCAGCCATTCTACGCATGAAAGAACCGGGGAGCTGTTTTTT.

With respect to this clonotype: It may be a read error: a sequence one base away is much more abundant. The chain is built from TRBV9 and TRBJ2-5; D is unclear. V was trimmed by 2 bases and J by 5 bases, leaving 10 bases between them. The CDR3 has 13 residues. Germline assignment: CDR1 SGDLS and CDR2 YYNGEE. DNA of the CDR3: TGTGCCAGCAGCGTTGTGGATTGGGAGACCCAGTACTTC. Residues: CASSVVDWETQYF. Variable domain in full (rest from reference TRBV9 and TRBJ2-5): DSGVTQTPKHLITATGQRVTLRCSPRSGDLSVYWYQQSLDQGLQFLIQYYNGEERAKGNILERFSAQQFPDLHSELNLSSLELGDSALYFCASSVVDWETQYFGPGTRLLVL.

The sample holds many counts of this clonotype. The DNA of the CDR3 is TGCAGCGTTTTTGGAACGATTAAGGGCTACACCTTC. Its translation: CSVFGTIKGYTF. This chain links TRBV29-1 with TRBJ1-2; no clear D gene. CDR1 SQVTM and CDR2 ANQGSEA come from the germline V gene. Trimming shortened V by 5 bases and J by 8 bases, and 15 bases separated the two germline ends. There are 12 residues in the CDR3.

This chain's CDR3 is CASTLPLETQYF. The CDR3 DNA sequence: TGTGCCAGCACCCTCCCCCTAGAGACCCAGTACTTC. The V and J genes are TRBV18 and TRBJ2-5; no firm D call. V lost 8 bases to trimming and J lost 4 bases, with 11 bases between them. Germline CDR1 and CDR2: KGHSH and LQKENI. CDR3 length: 12 residues.

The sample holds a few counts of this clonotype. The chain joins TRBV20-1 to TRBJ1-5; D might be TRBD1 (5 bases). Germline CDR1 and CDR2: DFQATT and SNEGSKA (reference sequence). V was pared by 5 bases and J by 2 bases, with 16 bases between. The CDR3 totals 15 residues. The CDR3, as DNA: TGCAGTGCTGGCCGCAGGGTGGGCGGCAATCAGCCCCAGCATTTT. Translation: CSAGRRVGGNQPQHF.

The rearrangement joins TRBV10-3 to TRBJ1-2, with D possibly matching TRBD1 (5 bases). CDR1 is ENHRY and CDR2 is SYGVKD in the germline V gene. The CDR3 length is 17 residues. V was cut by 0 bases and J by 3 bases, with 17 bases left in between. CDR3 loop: CAISESGGWGLDYGYTF. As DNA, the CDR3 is TGTGCCATCAGTGAGTCTGGAGGGTGGGGACTTGACTATGGCTACACCTTC.

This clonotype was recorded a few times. The CDR3 loop reads CAISESDAGGYEQYF. The CDR3 DNA reads as TGTGCCATCAGTGAGTCGGACGCAGGGGGCTACGAGCAGTACTTC. The chain uses TRBV10-3 and TRBJ2-7; 7 positions match TRBD1. Germline V lookup: CDR1 ENHRY, CDR2 SYGVKD. Trimming cost V 0 bases and J 3 bases; bases outside gene matches: 5. This CDR3 is built from 15 residues.

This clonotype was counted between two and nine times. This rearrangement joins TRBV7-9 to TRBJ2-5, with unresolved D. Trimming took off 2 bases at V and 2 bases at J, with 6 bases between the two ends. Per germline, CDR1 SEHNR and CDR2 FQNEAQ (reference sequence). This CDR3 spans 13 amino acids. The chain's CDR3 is CASSLSWQETQYF. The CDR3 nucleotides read TGTGCCAGCAGCTTATCTTGGCAAGAGACCCAGTACTTC.

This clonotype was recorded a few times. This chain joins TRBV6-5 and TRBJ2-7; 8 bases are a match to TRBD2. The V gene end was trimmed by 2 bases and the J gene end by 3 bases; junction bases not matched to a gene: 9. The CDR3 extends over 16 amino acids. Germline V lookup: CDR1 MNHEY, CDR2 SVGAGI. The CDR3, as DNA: TGTGCCAGCAGTTACGGAACGACTAGCGCGTTCTACGAGCAGTACTTC. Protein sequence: CASSYGTTSAFYEQYF.

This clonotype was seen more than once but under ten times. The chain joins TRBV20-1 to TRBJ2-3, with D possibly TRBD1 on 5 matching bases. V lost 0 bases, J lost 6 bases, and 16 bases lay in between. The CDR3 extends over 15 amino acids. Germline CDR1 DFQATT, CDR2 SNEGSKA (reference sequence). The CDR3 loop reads CSARDSTGIRDTQYF. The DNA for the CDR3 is TGCAGTGCTAGAGATAGCACAGGAATCAGGGATACGCAGTATTTT.

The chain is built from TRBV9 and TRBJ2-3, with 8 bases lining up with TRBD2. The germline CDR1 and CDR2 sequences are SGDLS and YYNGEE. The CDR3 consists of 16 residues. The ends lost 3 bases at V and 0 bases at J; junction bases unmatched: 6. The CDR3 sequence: CASSAAGLGSTDTQYF. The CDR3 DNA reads TGTGCCAGCAGCGCCGCGGGACTAGGGAGCACAGATACGCAGTATTTT.